This T cell receptor beta chain was recovered during a study of CD8+ T cells in alopecia areata. RNA extraction and reverse transcription yielded cDNA as sequencing template. This table comes from immunoSEQ multiplex PCR, and its TCRdb copy is limited to in-frame clones, with some not included. In the table there are 200,000 to 250,000 clones, about 50% of which are singletons. Described treatment: oral pan-JAK inhibitor, 5-10 mg twice daily. V was trimmed by 8 bases and J by 3 bases, leaving 16 bases between them. From germline, CDR1 is SQVTM and CDR2 ANQGSEA. The CDR3 runs to 13 residues. This receptor was obtained from a human donor with alopecia areata. The V gene is TRBV29-1, the J gene TRBJ1-2; D is possibly TRBD1 (5 bases). Sequenced material: CD4+ T cells sorted from blood, taken at week 4, from a patient treated with tofacitinib. The CDR3 loop reads CSSLDRGDYGYTF. The CDR3 nucleotides are TGCAGCTCCCTTGATAGGGGCGACTATGGCTACACCTTC.